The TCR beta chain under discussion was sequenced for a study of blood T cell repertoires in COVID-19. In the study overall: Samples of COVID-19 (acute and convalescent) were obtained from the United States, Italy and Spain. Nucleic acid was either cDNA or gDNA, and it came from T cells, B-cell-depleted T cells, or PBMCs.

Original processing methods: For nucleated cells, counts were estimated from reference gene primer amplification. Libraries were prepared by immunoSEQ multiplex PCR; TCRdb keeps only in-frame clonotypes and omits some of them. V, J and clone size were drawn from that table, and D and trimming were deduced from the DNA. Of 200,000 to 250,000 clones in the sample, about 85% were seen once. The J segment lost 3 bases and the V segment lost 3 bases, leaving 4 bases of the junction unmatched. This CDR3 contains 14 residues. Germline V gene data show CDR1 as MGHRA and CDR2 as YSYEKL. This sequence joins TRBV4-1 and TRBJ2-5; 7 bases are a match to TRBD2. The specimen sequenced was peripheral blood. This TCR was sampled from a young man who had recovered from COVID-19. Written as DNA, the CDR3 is TGCGCCAGCAGCCAGGGCCTAGCGGAAGAGACCCAGTACTTC. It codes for CASSQGLAEETQYF.